This TCR beta chain was recorded in a study of blood T cell repertoires in COVID-19 (TCRdb year 2020). Concerning the study at large: Samples covering the acute and convalescent phases of COVID-19 were provided by collaborators in the United States, Italy and Spain. The material from the prospective study consisted of cDNA or gDNA derived from T cells, B-cell-depleted T cells, or PBMCs. Deeply sampled blood TCRbeta repertoires from subjects exposed to, actively infected with, or recovered from COVID-19 were included in the dataset. The repertoires were released in a freely available public database intended as a resource for research on the immune response to SARS-CoV-2. Samples came from the ongoing ImmuneRACE study (first 160 participants) plus 1,254 subjects from 6 global collaborators. The sample metadata nearly always contained a de-identified subject ID, COVID-19 status, age in years and sex. Where available, HLA class I and class II types were taken from metadata supplied by the sample provider and were not determined by assay-based typing.

A remark on this clone: Its antigen is currently not known. Base-call qualities are not available, and no considerably larger clone is one nucleotide away.

TCRbeta CDR3 regions were amplified from genomic DNA using the immunoSEQ Assay, a bias-controlled multiplex PCR. Regarding the original processing steps: Within the assay, amplification of reference gene primers was used to estimate how many nucleated cells each sample contained. Sequence reads were collapsed and filtered to measure the absolute abundance of every unique TCRbeta CDR3 rearrangement. Productive Simpson clonality was computed per sample as the square root of Simpson's diversity index over productive rearrangements. Drawn from immuneACCESS, this table holds only the in-frame rearrangements with V and J called that TCRdb kept. Clones are partly lost; checked studies trace under half to an unresolved V gene and leave the rest unexplained. V, J and clone size reflect that table, while D and trimming were determined from the DNA. The sample table lists roughly 400,000 clones, around 91% of them with a count of one. The top ten constitute roughly 1.1% of the sample.

Here is what the overall study found, with its caveats: The quantity of clinical and demographic metadata differed by source and by participant and was supplied without curation.

Spanning cysteine to phenylalanine, the CDR3 consists of 15 amino acids. Just the 45-base CDR3 DNA is kept, in frame starting at base 1. CDR1 MNHEY and CDR2 SVGAGI are derived from the germline V gene. The V end loses 6 bases and the J end loses 6 bases, and a stretch of 15 bases separates them. In the prospective study, participants were roughly 18 to 89 years old, resided in 20 to 30 geographic areas of the United States, and were enrolled through a virtual design. In the prospective study, cohorts were assigned on the basis of participant-reported clinical history obtained from a screening survey and a study questionnaire. Recovered participants in ImmuneRACE Cohort 3 were defined by two consecutive negative NP/OP PCR tests, clearance by a healthcare professional, or resolution of symptoms. Mobile phlebotomists in the prospective study collected whole blood, serum and a nasopharyngeal or oropharyngeal swab from every participant. Prospective study participants could optionally give additional blood draws and questionnaires over an approximately two-month period. Before DNA extraction, prospective study blood samples were shipped either frozen or at room temperature.

Recombination linked TRBV6-5 to TRBJ1-6; no D segment can be confidently identified. The receptor's source is a man under 40 who had recovered from COVID-19. Input material: PBMCs or T cells enriched from blood (not recorded which). The sequence in DNA is TGTGCCAGCAGATTACTAGAGTTCACTAATTCACCCCTCCACTTT. This codes for CASRLLEFTNSPLHF.